This TCR beta chain was found in a study of OX40 agonist ivuxolimab in advanced cancers. About the study: Patients received the agonistic anti-OX40 (CD134) antibody ivuxolimab.

The method was immunoSEQ multiplex PCR; TCRdb's version includes in-frame clones alone and lacks a portion of them. Here the sample spans around 74,000 clones, 80% to 90% being singletons. The V end was cut by 0 bases, the J end by 5 bases, with 11 bases between. This CDR3 has 15 residues. Germline CDR1 is SGHAT and CDR2 is FQNNGV. The clonotype was recovered from an adult with an advanced solid tumor such as melanoma, head and neck, liver or kidney cancer. The source was CD4+ or CD8+ T cells sorted from blood, collected in a trial of the OX40 agonist ivuxolimab. The rearrangement uses TRBV11-2 and TRBJ2-1, with D uncertain. The CDR3 loop is CASSLDRTKNNEQFF. In DNA, the CDR3 is TGTGCCAGCAGCTTAGATCGGACCAAGAACAATGAGCAGTTCTTC.